Listed here are 31 T cell receptor beta chains from one sample, sequenced in a study of vaccination and CD4 T cells after COVID-19. Their antigen targets remain unknown. Treatment here: roughly 10-day PBMC culture with coronavirus spike peptide pools or control peptides (ViraFEST assay). The unexposed donor provided CD4+ T cells, which were taken before the COVID-19 pandemic (2011-2018). Once obtained from cultured CD4+ T cells, the DNA was sequenced using the Oncomine TCR Beta short-read assay. TCRdb re-analysed the PCR reads in MiXCR, keeping a single row per CDR3 protein. The data hold roughly 7,000 distinct CDR3 sequences, with 35% to 45% observed a single time. Sequenced: CD4+ T cells from blood, cultured in vitro. The receptors derive from a human donor in good health.

This clonotype was recorded only once. The gene calls are TRBV6-1 and TRBJ2-5; TRBD2 matches 8 bases. The J segment lost 0 bases and the V segment lost 7 bases, leaving 10 bases of the junction unmatched. Germline V lookup: CDR1 MNHNS, CDR2 SASEGT. The CDR3 has 16 residues. CDR3 in amino acids: CASNEGLVRYQETQYF. As DNA, the CDR3 is TGTGCCAGCAATGAGGGACTAGTTAGGTACCAAGAGACCCAGTACTTC.

This sequence joins TRBV7-2 and TRBJ2-3; unclear D gene. The CDR3 extends over 13 amino acids. CDR1 and CDR2 from the germline V gene are SGHTA and FQGNSA. With 2 bases removed from V and 3 bases from J, the gap between germline ends came to 6 bases. The CDR3 bases are TGTGCCAGCAGCTTATTTATTACAGATACGCAGTATTTT. Its protein is CASSLFITDTQYF.

This chain links TRBV12-3 or TRBV12-4 with TRBJ2-6; no reliable D call. This CDR3 spans 16 amino acids. Trimming took off 4 bases at V and 0 bases at J, with 10 bases between the two ends. DNA of the CDR3: TGTGCCAGCAGTTCTCCTCGGCCCTCTGGGGCCAACGTCCTGACTTTC. This codes for CASSSPRPSGANVLTF.

The J gene is TRBJ1-5, the V gene TRBV5-1; D gene uncertain. The germline CDR1 and CDR2 sequences are SGHRS and YFSETQ. V lost 5 bases and J lost 7, with 13 bases in between. CDR3 length equals 13 residues. The CDR3 bases are TGCGCCAGCAGTTTATCAAGTGAACAGCCCCAGCATTTT. It translates to CASSLSSEQPQHF.

This clonotype was seen more than once but under ten times. The rearrangement uses TRBV7-2 and TRBJ2-1, with unresolved D. This CDR3 has 12 amino acids. CDR1 SGHTA and CDR2 FQGNSA come from the germline V gene. The ends were cut back, 1 base at V and 15 bases at J, with 13 bases in the middle. Written as DNA, the CDR3 is TGTGCCAGCAGCTTAGTAGTCAGCGCCCCGTTCTTC. Amino acids: CASSLVVSAPFF.

This clonotype came up a few times. V gene TRBV29-1 combines with J gene TRBJ1-2; D is undetermined. This CDR3 has 11 residues. Between the trimmed V and J ends, which lost 1 base and 2 bases, there was a span of 2 bases. The germline V gene encodes CDR1 SQVTM and CDR2 ANQGSEA. CDR3 sequence reads: CSVEVNYGYTF. CDR3 bases: TGCAGCGTTGAAGTGAACTATGGCTACACCTTC.

DNA of the CDR3: TGCAGTGGGGCAGATCCGAACACTGAAGCTTTCTTT. Protein: CSGADPNTEAFF. The V call is TRBV20-1, the J call TRBJ1-1, with D uncertain. V was clipped by 7 bases and J by 1 base, with 10 bases between them. The CDR3 totals 12 residues. Germline CDR1 DFQATT, CDR2 SNEGSKA (reference sequence).

V and J are TRBV20-1 and TRBJ2-7; 9 bases line up with TRBD1. The trim removed 5 bases at V and 6 bases at J, leaving 11 bases unmatched. Germline CDR1 and CDR2: DFQATT and SNEGSKA (reference sequence). The CDR3 length is 14 residues. The CDR3 region is CSAPRDRVMGEQYF. DNA of the CDR3: TGCAGTGCTCCCCGGGACAGGGTCATGGGCGAGCAGTACTTC.

Here the CDR3 reads CASRDTGELFF. DNA of the CDR3: TGTGCCAGTAGGGACACCGGGGAGCTGTTTTTT. V gene TRBV19 combines with J gene TRBJ2-2, with no clear D. CDR3 length equals 11 residues. Germline-derived CDR1 and CDR2 are LNHDA and SQIVND (reference sequence). Trimming left V 6 bases short and J 3 bases short, with 2 bases between.

This clonotype is a singleton in its sample. The genes are TRBV7-3 and TRBJ2-1; D remains unclear. V was pared by 5 bases and J by 5 bases, with 4 bases between. Per germline, CDR1 SGHTA and CDR2 FQGTGA. The CDR3 runs 11 residues. The CDR3 nucleotides read TGTGCCAGCAGCCGAGACAATGAGCAGTTCTTC. It codes for CASSRDNEQFF.

The chain recombines TRBV20-1 with TRBJ1-6; 7 bases map to TRBD1. The CDR3 spans 15 residues. From germline, CDR1 is DFQATT and CDR2 SNEGSKA (reference sequence). Unmatched junction bases numbered 12, after V lost 6 bases and J lost 7 bases. The CDR3 region is CSASKAGTDNSPLHF. The CDR3 nucleotides are TGCAGTGCATCGAAAGCCGGGACAGACAATTCACCCCTCCACTTT.

This clonotype was counted a few times. This chain joins TRBV5-4 and TRBJ1-1; no clear D. Germline V gene sequence: CDR1 SGHNT, CDR2 YYREEE (reference sequence). With 4 bases removed from V and 1 base from J, the gap between germline ends came to 5 bases. The CDR3 runs 12 residues. The CDR3 region has the DNA TGTGCCAGCAGCAGCACGAACACTGAAGCTTTCTTT. It translates to CASSSTNTEAFF.

The rearrangement joins TRBV5-1 to TRBJ1-6; no definite D call. The CDR3 spans 15 residues. The germline V gene encodes CDR1 SGHRS and CDR2 YFSETQ. Deletions cut 4 bases from V and 0 bases from J, with 8 bases between. Here the CDR3 DNA reads TGCGCCAGCAGCGTGGGTAGCTCCTATAATTCACCCCTCCACTTT. Its translation: CASSVGSSYNSPLHF.

The table lists this clonotype with a few counts. The rearrangement uses TRBV7-9 and TRBJ2-7; D is uncertain. Deletions cut 4 bases from V and 4 bases from J, with 8 bases between. Germline-derived CDR1 and CDR2 are SEHNR and FQNEAQ (reference sequence). This CDR3 is built from 12 residues. The CDR3: CASSSRLYEQYF. The CDR3 DNA is TGTGCCAGCAGCTCCAGGTTATACGAGCAGTACTTC.

The chain couples TRBV19 to TRBJ1-1, with TRBD1 identical over 10 bases. Germline CDR1 is LNHDA and CDR2 is SQIVND (reference sequence). The CDR3 has 15 amino acids. Trimming took 7 bases from V and 5 from J; bases not matched to a gene: 10. The CDR3 nucleotides are TGTGCCAGTACCGACCCGGGACAGGGGAGGACTGAAGCTTTCTTT. Its protein product is CASTDPGQGRTEAFF.

The chain links TRBV30 to TRBJ1-5, with D perhaps matching TRBD1 (5 bases). This CDR3 spans 12 amino acids. Germline V lookup: CDR1 GTSNPN, CDR2 SVGIG (reference sequence). Deletions cut 3 bases from V and 4 bases from J, with 7 bases between. CDR3 region: CAWRQGNQPQHF. In nucleotides, the CDR3 is TGTGCCTGGAGGCAGGGAAATCAGCCCCAGCATTTT.

This clonotype was seen a single time. CDR3 sequence: CASSSGGWREQYF. In DNA, the CDR3 is TGTGCCAGCAGCTCCGGAGGCTGGCGCGAGCAGTACTTC. The V and J genes are TRBV7-2 and TRBJ2-7, with a weak D call TRBD2 (5 bases). Germline-derived CDR1 and CDR2 are SGHTA and FQGNSA. V was shortened by 4 bases and J by 6 bases, with 13 bases between the two germline ends. The CDR3 has 13 residues.

The CDR3 DNA is TGTGCCATCACCGCGGGGGAGAGAGGTGGCTACACCTTC. This sequence encodes CAITAGERGGYTF. The chain uses TRBV10-3 and TRBJ1-2, with a possible D match to TRBD1 (5 bases). V was clipped by 7 bases and J by 7 bases, with 16 bases between them. Per germline, CDR1 ENHRY and CDR2 SYGVKD. CDR3 size: 13 residues.

J is TRBJ1-5 and V is TRBV12-3 or TRBV12-4, with a possible D match to TRBD1 (6 bases). CDR3 length: 14 amino acids. Trimming pared 6 bases from V and 0 bases from J, leaving 9 bases between. CDR3 bases: TGTGCCAGCAGGACAGGACATAGCAATCAGCCCCAGCATTTT. Amino acid sequence: CASRTGHSNQPQHF.

By share of the sample, this clonotype is medium-sized. This sequence joins TRBV20-1 and TRBJ1-5, with unresolved D. The CDR3 runs to 14 residues. The germline CDR1 and CDR2 sequences are DFQATT and SNEGSKA (reference sequence). Trimming cost V 3 bases and J 6 bases, with 15 bases left between them. The DNA of the CDR3 is TGCAGTGCTAGTAAATCAGCCAACCTTCAGCCCCAGCATTTT. Translation gives CSASKSANLQPQHF.

This clonotype turned up a few times. CDR3 DNA sequence: TGTGCCAGCAGCTTACGCTTAAGGGCTTGGGAAGAGACCCAGTACTTC. Amino acid sequence: CASSLRLRAWEETQYF. V is TRBV7-3 and J is TRBJ2-5; D gene uncertain. The length of the CDR3 is 16 residues. The germline V gene encodes CDR1 SGHTA and CDR2 FQGTGA. The V end was cut by 2 bases, the J end by 3 bases, with 16 bases between.

This rearrangement joins TRBV24-1 to TRBJ1-1, with D unresolved. From germline, CDR1 is KGHDR and CDR2 SFDVKD. This CDR3 region has 14 residues. V was cut by 8 bases and J by 1 base, with 13 bases left in between. CDR3 in amino acids: CATTGKLRNTEAFF. The CDR3 DNA reads TGTGCCACCACTGGTAAACTCCGGAACACTGAAGCTTTCTTT.

The rearrangement uses TRBV27 and TRBJ1-1; D not certain. CDR3 length: 13 amino acids. With 2 bases removed from V and 6 bases from J, the gap between germline ends came to 10 bases. Germline lookup yields CDR1 MNHEY and CDR2 SMNVEV (reference sequence). The CDR3 DNA is TGTGCCAGCAGTTTAAAAGGTTGGGCTGAAGCTTTCTTT. The encoded protein is CASSLKGWAEAFF.

The chain joins TRBV4-2 to TRBJ2-2; no clear D. V was shortened by 3 bases and J by 0 bases, with 5 bases between the two germline ends. Germline V lookup: CDR1 LGHNA, CDR2 YNFKEQ. This CDR3 contains 14 residues. The CDR3: CASSQAANTGELFF. DNA for the CDR3: TGTGCCAGCAGCCAGGCGGCGAACACCGGGGAGCTGTTTTTT.

This clonotype was found a few times. The chain links TRBV27 to TRBJ2-1; a weak D match, TRBD2 (5 bases). This CDR3 region has 12 residues. V lost 5 bases and J lost 7, with 9 bases in between. The germline CDR1 and CDR2 sequences are MNHEY and SMNVEV (reference sequence). The CDR3 loop is CASSRSGNEQFF. In DNA form, the CDR3 reads TGTGCCAGCAGTCGCTCGGGGAATGAGCAGTTCTTC.

V is TRBV12-3 or TRBV12-4 and J is TRBJ1-2; D might be TRBD1 (6 bases). Between the trimmed V and J ends, which lost 7 bases and 8 bases, there was a span of 23 bases. The CDR3 has 15 residues. The CDR3 DNA sequence: TGTGCCAGCAAAGCTTCAAAACGACAGGTTGGGGGCTACACCTTC. Its translation: CASKASKRQVGGYTF.

This clonotype was detected only a few times. The chain links TRBV12-3 or TRBV12-4 to TRBJ2-3; no clear D gene. The CDR3 is 13 amino acids. V was shortened by 10 bases and J by 0 bases, with 11 bases between the two germline ends. The CDR3 here is CATGGSSTDTQYF. CDR3 in DNA: TGTGCCACGGGCGGTTCTAGCACAGATACGCAGTATTTT.

The gene calls are TRBV11-1 and TRBJ1-1; 9 positions match TRBD1. V lost 8 bases to trimming and J lost 4 bases; unmatched junction nucleotides: 14. CDR1 SGHAT and CDR2 FQDESV come from the germline V gene (reference sequence). CDR3 length: 16 amino acids. The CDR3 DNA follows: TGTGCCAGCGCAGGACAGGGGTTATGGGAAGGCACTGAAGCTTTCTTT. This gives the protein CASAGQGLWEGTEAFF.

This sequence joins TRBV5-1 and TRBJ2-3; a possible D gene is TRBD2 (5 bases). Germline CDR1 and CDR2: SGHRS and YFSETQ. V was trimmed by 0 bases and J by 2 bases, leaving 10 bases between them. The CDR3 loop spans 15 amino acids. The CDR3 nucleotides are TGCGCCAGCAGCTTGGGGACTCCCTACACAGATACGCAGTATTTT. Residues: CASSLGTPYTDTQYF.

V and J are TRBV20-1 and TRBJ2-1; 10 bases fit TRBD1. Germline CDR1 reads DFQATT; CDR2 reads SNEGSKA (reference sequence). Germline trimming cut 6 bases from V and 8 bases from J; bases unmatched to any gene: 16. This CDR3 is 16 amino acids long. The CDR3 reads CSATRVPGQGHDEQFF. The CDR3 region has the DNA TGCAGTGCCACTCGCGTTCCGGGACAGGGGCACGATGAGCAGTTCTTC.

The chain is built from TRBV29-1 and TRBJ2-3; D could derive from TRBD1 or TRBD2 (6 bases each). CDR1 and CDR2 (germline): SQVTM, ANQGSEA. The CDR3 length is 13 residues. CDR3 coding DNA: TGCACCATAGTAGGGGGGTCAACAGATACGCAGTATTTT. Amino acid sequence: CTIVGGSTDTQYF.